The T cell receptor beta chain described here comes from a study of control samples from healthy donors and cancer patients. CDR1 is DFQATT, CDR2 SNEGSKA, per germline (reference sequence). Trimming cost V 3 bases and J 3 bases, with 11 bases left between them. The CDR3 is made up of 13 amino acids. TCRdb's table, derived via immunoSEQ multiplex PCR, lists solely in-frame clones and lacks some. Of hundreds of thousands of clones in the sample, 80% to 95% were seen once. V usage is TRBV20-1 and J usage is TRBJ1-2, with D possibly TRBD1 on 6 matching bases. The clonotype was recovered from a man aged 35 to 55 with head and neck cancer. Sequencing was performed on PBMCs. CDR3: CSASSRTDYGYTF. Written as DNA, the CDR3 is TGCAGTGCTAGTTCGAGGACAGACTATGGCTACACCTTC.